The clone carrying this TCR beta chain was seen a single time. Its antigen is still unknown. The sample comes from a study of metastatic and nonmetastatic thyroid tumors. Study-wide context: Repertoires from malignant and benign thyroid patients were compared across blood and tumor or nodule tissue. Study outcomes and limitations: Across blood and tumor, TCR beta diversity in malignant thyroid tumors was reportedly significantly higher than in benign nodules.

Germline V CDR1 and CDR2: SGHTS, YDEGEE. The CDR3 runs 14 residues. Trimming stripped 0 bases from V and 7 bases from J, with 13 bases between. Before thyroid surgery, none of the patients had received any treatment. Original analysis: Across clinicopathological groups, CDR3 differences served as the basis for building a distant-metastasis classifier for papillary thyroid cancer. TCRdb redid the clone calls on the PCR reads using MiXCR. The V and J calls come from TCRdb's annotation, not from the publication. The table has approximately 20,000 clones, around a third seen once. The TCR sequence derives from a female donor with papillary thyroid cancer or a benign thyroid nodule (not recorded which). Some clones in this sample may be carry-over from other donors' samples. The V call is TRBV5-8, the J call TRBJ1-2, with D unclear. The specimen was adjacent normal tissue. CDR3 in DNA: TGTGCCAGCAGCTTGGTAGGGCCCATCCGTGGCTACACCTTC. It encodes CASSLVGPIRGYTF.